This T cell receptor beta chain was sequenced in a study of T cells in Graves' hyperthyroidism and ophthalmopathy (dated by TCRdb to between 2019 and 2020). In the study overall: Peripheral blood samples were taken at the time of initial diagnosis, prior to any treatment. A discovery cohort of about 100 patients, approximately 45 with Graves' ophthalmopathy and approximately 57 with stable Graves' hyperthyroidism, was used to find distinguishing TCR V-J signatures. For training and testing, the 95 to 100 patients in the discovery cohort were randomly divided in a 7:3 ratio. Once sampling was done, hyperthyroidism patients were given methimazole at a starting dose of 30 mg daily, whereas ophthalmopathy patients were given high-dose intravenous methylprednisolone. According to the paper, TCR Vbeta CDR3 sequencing was carried out on roughly 130 peripheral blood samples, which came from fewer than 50 ophthalmopathy, around 75 hyperthyroidism and roughly 17 progressor patients. Prospective prediction of ophthalmopathy was tested in an independent validation cohort of 18 to 20 hyperthyroidism patients and approximately 17 patients who later progressed to ophthalmopathy. Thyroid tissue and blood T-cell repertoires from several Graves' hyperthyroidism patients were also compared in the study.

The full study reports these points: In validation, progression to ophthalmopathy was predicted by the model with 65% to 71% sensitivity and around 75% specificity, a median of approximately 6.5 months before onset. Most expanded thyroid clonotypes (frequency above 0.001) were also detected in blood, suggesting blood repertoires may reflect thyroid immune responses. A model built on a 13 V-J signature distinguished ophthalmopathy from stable hyperthyroidism, reaching around 88% sensitivity and 81.08% specificity in cross-validation and 80%/75% in testing. No statistical method was used to fix the sample size in advance, and group allocation was not hidden from the investigators.

This clonotype was detected ten times or more. The specificity of this receptor is unknown. Qualities for individual bases were not recorded, and no much larger clone is one base off. The V and J ends are trimmed by 4 bases and 6 bases, leaving 22 bases between them. The CDR3 numbers 17 residues from cysteine through phenylalanine. Left in the record is the CDR3 DNA by itself, 51 bases read in frame from the first base. From the germline V gene (reference sequence), CDR1 is SEHNR and CDR2 is FQNEAQ. Hyperthyroidism patients were newly diagnosed, with disease duration under 2 months, and aged 18 to 65 years. Patients with uncontrolled infections, other autoimmune diseases, pregnancy or lactation were excluded. Diagnoses were established on the basis of clinical symptoms, serum thyroxine and TRAb, thyroid ultrasound, and orbital computed tomography. Blood from progressor patients was collected at the time of first diagnosis with hyperthyroidism, before any ophthalmopathy symptoms had appeared. PBMCs were isolated from more than 9 ml of fresh peripheral blood by Ficoll-Paque density gradient centrifugation. Progressor patients were defined as those initially diagnosed with Graves' hyperthyroidism in whom ophthalmopathy developed during follow-up. Total RNA was extracted with Trizol reagent, and quality was checked on an Agilent 2100 Bioanalyzer.

Amplification of TCR beta CDR3 regions was carried out from RNA transcripts. A first-round RT-PCR of the TCR CDR3 used the HTBI primer set with the Qiagen OneStep RT-PCR kit. A second multiplex PCR round built the libraries, followed by size selection and purification. Libraries were sequenced paired-end with 100 bp reads on an Illumina HiSeq2000. The authors' analysis ran thus. Raw data were processed with SOAPnuke, discarding reads with adapters, uncalled bases, mean Phred below 15, or no exact constant-primer or identifier match. COPE v1.2.5 was used to merge high-quality paired reads, and clonotypes were defined as unique nucleotide sequences. MiTCR v1.1 was used to align the clonotypes against IMGT TRBV, TRBD and TRBJ reference segments. The analysis was restricted to V-J combinations with a frequency above 0.0001, which together covered 99% to 99.2% of the repertoires. A TCS score was defined as the ratio between F50 (clonal expansion) and ExV (chaos), using BLOSUM62-based TCRdist between CDR3 peptides within each V-J. Welch's t-statistics and random forest reduced 450 to 600 V-J features to 10 to 15, which were used in a naive Bayes classifier (R e1071). TCRdb reworked the public reads: Q25 trimming with fastp, MiXCR clone assembly, productive beta chains retained. CDR3 protein sequences are deduplicated, and each keeps its most common genes and DNA. The V and J calls were determined by TCRdb, not by the authors. Within this sample are about 180,000 distinct CDR3 sequences, with roughly 9.4% of them counted one time only. The top ten hold less than 25% of the sample.

The source is a woman under 30 with Graves' hyperthyroidism that later progressed to Graves' ophthalmopathy. The V and J segments used are TRBV7-9 and TRBJ2-1; the best D guess is TRBD1, with 5 bases matching. Specimen: blood. CDR3 loop: CASSSTSKGIGLNEQFF. The sequenced DNA: TGTGCCAGCAGCTCCACCAGCAAGGGGATCGGCCTCAATGAGCAGTTCTTC.